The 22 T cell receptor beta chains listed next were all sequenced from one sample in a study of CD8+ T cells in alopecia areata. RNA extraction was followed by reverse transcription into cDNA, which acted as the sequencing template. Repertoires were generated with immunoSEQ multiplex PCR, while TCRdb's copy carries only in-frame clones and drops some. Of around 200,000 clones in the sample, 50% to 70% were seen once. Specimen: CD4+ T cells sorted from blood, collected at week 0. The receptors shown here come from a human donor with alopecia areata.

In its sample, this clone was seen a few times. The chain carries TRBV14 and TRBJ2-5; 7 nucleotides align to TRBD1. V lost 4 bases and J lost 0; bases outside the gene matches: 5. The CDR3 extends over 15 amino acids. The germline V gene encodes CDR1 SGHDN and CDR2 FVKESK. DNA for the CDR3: TGTGCCAGCAGCCCCCGGACAGGATACCAAGAGACCCAGTACTTC. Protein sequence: CASSPRTGYQETQYF.

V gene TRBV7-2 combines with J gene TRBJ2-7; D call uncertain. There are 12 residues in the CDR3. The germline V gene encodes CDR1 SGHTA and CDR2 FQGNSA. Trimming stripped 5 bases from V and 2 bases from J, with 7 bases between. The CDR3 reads CASSRATYEQYF. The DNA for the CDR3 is TGTGCCAGCAGCCGTGCTACCTACGAGCAGTACTTC.

The CDR3 here is CASSVDGAANTGELFF. The CDR3 bases are TGTGCCAGCAGCGTAGATGGGGCCGCGAACACCGGGGAGCTGTTTTTT. The chain combines TRBV9 with TRBJ2-2; perhaps TRBD1 as D (5 bases). The CDR3 contains 16 residues. From germline, CDR1 is SGDLS and CDR2 YYNGEE. The V end lost 0 bases, the J end lost 0 bases, and 9 bases lay between the germline ends.

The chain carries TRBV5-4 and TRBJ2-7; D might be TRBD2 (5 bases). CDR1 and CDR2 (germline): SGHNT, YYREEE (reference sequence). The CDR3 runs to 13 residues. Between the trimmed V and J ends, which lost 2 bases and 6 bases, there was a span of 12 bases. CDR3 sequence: CASSLEGHSEQYF. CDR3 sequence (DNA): TGTGCCAGCAGCTTAGAGGGTCATTCCGAGCAGTACTTC.

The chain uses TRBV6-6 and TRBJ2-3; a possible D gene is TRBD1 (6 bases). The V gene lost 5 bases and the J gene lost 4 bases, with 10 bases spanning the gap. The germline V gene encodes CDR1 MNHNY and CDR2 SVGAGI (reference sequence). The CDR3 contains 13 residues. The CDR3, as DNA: TGTGCCAGCAGTCCCCCAGGGGCAGATACGCAGTATTTT. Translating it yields CASSPPGADTQYF.

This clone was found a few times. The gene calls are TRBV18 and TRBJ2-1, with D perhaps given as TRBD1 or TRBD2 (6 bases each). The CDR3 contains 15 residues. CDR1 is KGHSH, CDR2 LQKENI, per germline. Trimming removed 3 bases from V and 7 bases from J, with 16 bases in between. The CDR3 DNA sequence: TGTGCCAGCTCACCCGGCAGGGGAGGATGGAATGAGCAGTTCTTC. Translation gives CASSPGRGGWNEQFF.

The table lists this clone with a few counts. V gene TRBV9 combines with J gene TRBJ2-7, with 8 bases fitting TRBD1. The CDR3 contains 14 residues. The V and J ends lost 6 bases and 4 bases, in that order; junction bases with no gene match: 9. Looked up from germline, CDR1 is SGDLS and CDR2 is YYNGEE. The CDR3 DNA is TGTGCCAGCAAACTTTCCGGACAGGGATACGAGCAGTACTTC. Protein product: CASKLSGQGYEQYF. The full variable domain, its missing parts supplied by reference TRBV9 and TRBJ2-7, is DSGVTQTPKHLITATGQRVTLRCSPRSGDLSVYWYQQSLDQGLQFLIQYYNGEERAKGNILERFSAQQFPDLHSELNLSSLELGDSALYFCASKLSGQGYEQYFGPGTRLTVT.

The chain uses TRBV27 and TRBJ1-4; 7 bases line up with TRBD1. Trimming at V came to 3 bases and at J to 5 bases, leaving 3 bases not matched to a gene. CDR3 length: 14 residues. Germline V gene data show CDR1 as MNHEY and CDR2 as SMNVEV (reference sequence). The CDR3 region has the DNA TGTGCCAGCAGTTTTCTAGGGGGCAATGAAAAACTGTTTTTT. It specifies CASSFLGGNEKLFF.

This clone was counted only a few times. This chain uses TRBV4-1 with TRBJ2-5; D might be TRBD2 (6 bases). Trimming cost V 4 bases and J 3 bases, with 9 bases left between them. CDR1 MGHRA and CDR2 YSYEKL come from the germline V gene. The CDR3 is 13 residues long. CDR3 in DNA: TGCGCCAGCAGCCTACGACTAGAAGAGACCCAGTACTTC. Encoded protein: CASSLRLEETQYF.

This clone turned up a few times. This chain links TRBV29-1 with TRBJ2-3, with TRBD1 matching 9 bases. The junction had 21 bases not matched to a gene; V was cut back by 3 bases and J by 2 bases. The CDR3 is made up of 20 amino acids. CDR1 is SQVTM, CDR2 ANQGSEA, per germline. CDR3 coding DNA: TGCAGCGTTGACCCCAGACAGGGGGTTCGACGGAACCGAAACACAGATACGCAGTATTTT. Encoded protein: CSVDPRQGVRRNRNTDTQYF.

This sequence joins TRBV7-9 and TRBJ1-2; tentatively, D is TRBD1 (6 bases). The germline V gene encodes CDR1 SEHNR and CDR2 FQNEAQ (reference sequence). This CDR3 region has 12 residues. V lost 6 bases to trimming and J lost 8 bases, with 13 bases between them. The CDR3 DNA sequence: TGTGCCAGCAGTCCGGGGGCGCCGGGCTACACCTTC. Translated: CASSPGAPGYTF.

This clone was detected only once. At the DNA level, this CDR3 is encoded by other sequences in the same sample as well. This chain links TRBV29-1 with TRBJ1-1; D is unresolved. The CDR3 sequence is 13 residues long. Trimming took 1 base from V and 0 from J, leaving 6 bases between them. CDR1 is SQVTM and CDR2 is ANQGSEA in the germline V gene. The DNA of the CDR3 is TGCAGCGTTGAAGGGAGGATGAACACTGAAGCTTTCTTT. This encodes CSVEGRMNTEAFF. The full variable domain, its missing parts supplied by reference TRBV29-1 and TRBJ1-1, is SAVISQKPSRDICQRGTSLTIQCQVDSQVTMMFWYRQQPGQSLTLIATANQGSEATYESGFVIDKFPISRPNLTFSTLTVSNMSPEDSSIYLCSVEGRMNTEAFFGQGTRLTVV.

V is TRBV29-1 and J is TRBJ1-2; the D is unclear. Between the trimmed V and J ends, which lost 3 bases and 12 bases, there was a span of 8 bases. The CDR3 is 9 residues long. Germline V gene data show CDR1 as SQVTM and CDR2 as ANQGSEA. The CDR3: CSVEGVHTF. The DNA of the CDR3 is TGCAGCGTTGAGGGAGTTCACACCTTC.

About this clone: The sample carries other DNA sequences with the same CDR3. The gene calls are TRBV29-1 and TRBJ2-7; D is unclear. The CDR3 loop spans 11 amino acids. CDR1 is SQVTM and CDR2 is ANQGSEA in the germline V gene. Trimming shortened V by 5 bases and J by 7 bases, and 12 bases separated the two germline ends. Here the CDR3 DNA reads TGCAGCGTTACCGGAAGAGAAGAGCAGTACTTC. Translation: CSVTGREEQYF.

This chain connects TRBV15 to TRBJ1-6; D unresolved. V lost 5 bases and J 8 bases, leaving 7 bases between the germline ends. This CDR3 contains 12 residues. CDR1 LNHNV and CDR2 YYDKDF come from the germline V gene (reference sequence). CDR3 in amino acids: CATSAWDSPLHF. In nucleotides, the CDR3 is TGTGCCACCAGCGCTTGGGATTCACCCCTCCACTTT.

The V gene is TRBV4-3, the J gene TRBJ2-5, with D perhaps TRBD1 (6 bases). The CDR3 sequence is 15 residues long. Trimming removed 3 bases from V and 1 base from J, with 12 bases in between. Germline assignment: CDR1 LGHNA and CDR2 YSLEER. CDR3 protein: CASSHESTGQETQYF. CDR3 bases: TGCGCCAGCAGCCACGAATCGACAGGCCAAGAGACCCAGTACTTC.

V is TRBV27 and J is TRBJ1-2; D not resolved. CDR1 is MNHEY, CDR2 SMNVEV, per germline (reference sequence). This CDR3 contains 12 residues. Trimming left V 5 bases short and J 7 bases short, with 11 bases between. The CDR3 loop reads CASSRHGSGYTF. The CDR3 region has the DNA TGTGCCAGCAGTCGGCACGGCTCTGGCTACACCTTC.

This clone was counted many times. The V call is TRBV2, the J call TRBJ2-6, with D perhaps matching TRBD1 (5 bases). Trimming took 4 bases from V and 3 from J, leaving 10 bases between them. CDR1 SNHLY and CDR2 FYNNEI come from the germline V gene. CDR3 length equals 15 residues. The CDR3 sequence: CASSVGVNGANVLTF. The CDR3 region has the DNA TGTGCCAGCAGTGTAGGGGTGAATGGGGCCAACGTCCTGACTTTC.

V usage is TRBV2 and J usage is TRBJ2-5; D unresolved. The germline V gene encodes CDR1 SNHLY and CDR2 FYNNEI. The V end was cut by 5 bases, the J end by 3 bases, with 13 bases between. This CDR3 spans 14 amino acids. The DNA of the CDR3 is TGTGCCAGCAGTCTAAGATCTCGGGAAGAGACCCAGTACTTC. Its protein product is CASSLRSREETQYF.

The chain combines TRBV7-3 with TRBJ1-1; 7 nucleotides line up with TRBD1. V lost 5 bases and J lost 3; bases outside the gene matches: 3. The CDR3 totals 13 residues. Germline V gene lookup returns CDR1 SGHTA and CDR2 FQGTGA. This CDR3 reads CASSQGGYTEAFF. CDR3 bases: TGTGCCAGCAGCCAAGGGGGCTACACTGAAGCTTTCTTT.

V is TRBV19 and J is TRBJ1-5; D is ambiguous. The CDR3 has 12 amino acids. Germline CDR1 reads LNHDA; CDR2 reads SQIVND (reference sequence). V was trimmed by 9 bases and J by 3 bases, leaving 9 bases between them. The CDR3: CASGRINQPQHF. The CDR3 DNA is TGTGCCAGCGGACGGATCAATCAGCCCCAGCATTTT. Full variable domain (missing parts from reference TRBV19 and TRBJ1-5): DGGITQSPKYLFRKEGQNVTLSCEQNLNHDAMYWYRQDPGQGLRLIYYSQIVNDFQKGDIAEGYSVSREKKESFPLTVTSAQKNPTAFYLCASGRINQPQHFGDGTRLSIL.

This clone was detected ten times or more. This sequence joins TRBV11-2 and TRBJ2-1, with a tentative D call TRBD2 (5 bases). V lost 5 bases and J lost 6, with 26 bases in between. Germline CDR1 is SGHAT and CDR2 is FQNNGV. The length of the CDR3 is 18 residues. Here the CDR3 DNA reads TGTGCCAGCAGCCCTCCAACCCTCACTAGGACTCGGCGCAATGAGCAGTTCTTC. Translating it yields CASSPPTLTRTRRNEQFF. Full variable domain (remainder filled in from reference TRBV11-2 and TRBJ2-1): EAGVAQSPRYKIIEKRQSVAFWCNPISGHATLYWYQQILGQGPKLLIQFQNNGVVDDSQLPKDRFSAERLKGVDSTLKIQPAKLEDSAVYLCASSPPTLTRTRRNEQFFGPGTRLTVL.